Below are 6 T cell receptor beta chains sequenced from a single sample in a study of shared clonotypes between healthy human individuals. TCRdb's copy holds only in-frame clones and misses some; the assay was immunoSEQ multiplex PCR. This table holds millions of clones, over 90% found once. Sequencing input: naive CD4+ T cells from PBMCs. The subset here: CD45RA+ positively selected. All receptors come from a young man in good health. Some clones in this sample may be carry-over from other donors' samples.

V usage is TRBV2 and J usage is TRBJ2-7; D not resolved. The CDR3 consists of 12 residues. Germline V lookup: CDR1 SNHLY, CDR2 FYNNEI. V lost 3 bases and J lost 6, with 9 bases in between. The CDR3 spells CASSDSGVEQYF. In DNA, the CDR3 is TGTGCCAGCAGTGATAGTGGGGTCGAGCAGTACTTC. Full variable domain (remainder filled in from reference TRBV2 and TRBJ2-7): EPEVTQTPSHQVTQMGQEVILRCVPISNHLYFYWYRQILGQKVEFLVSFYNNEISEKSEIFDDQFSVERPDGSNFTLKIRSTKLEDSAMYFCASSDSGVEQYFGPGTRLTVT.

The chain couples TRBV9 to TRBJ2-3; D is ambiguous. This CDR3 contains 14 residues. Germline CDR1 is SGDLS and CDR2 is YYNGEE. V was cut by 4 bases and J by 0 bases, with 9 bases left in between. Written as DNA, the CDR3 is TGTGCCAGCAGCCCCCATGACAGCACAGATACGCAGTATTTT. Translating gives CASSPHDSTDTQYF.

This chain connects TRBV4-1 to TRBJ2-2, with TRBD2 as a possible D gene (5 bases). V gave up 6 bases and J gave up 7 bases, with 18 bases separating them. The CDR3 consists of 15 residues. Germline V gives CDR1 MGHRA, CDR2 YSYEKL. The chain's CDR3 is CASSTPRGDLGELFF. DNA for the CDR3: TGCGCCAGCAGTACTCCCCGGGGAGACCTCGGGGAGCTGTTTTTT.

This clone was detected once. The rearrangement uses TRBV7-3 and TRBJ2-3; D possibly corresponds to TRBD2 (6 bases). The germline V gene encodes CDR1 SGHTA and CDR2 FQGTGA. The CDR3 loop spans 14 amino acids. Trimming took off 5 bases at V and 3 bases at J, with 12 bases between the two ends. DNA of the CDR3: TGTGCCAGCAGCCCTGGCGGGATTACAGATACGCAGTATTTT. This codes for CASSPGGITDTQYF.

This chain joins TRBV7-2 and TRBJ2-1; D tentatively fits TRBD1 or TRBD2 (5 bases each). The CDR3 runs to 17 residues. CDR1 is SGHTA and CDR2 is FQGNSA in the germline V gene. V was cut by 5 bases and J by 8 bases, with 25 bases left in between. CDR3: CASSLQLSGGIFDEQFF. The CDR3 DNA reads as TGTGCCAGCAGCCTCCAGCTTAGTGGGGGTATATTCGATGAGCAGTTCTTC.

For this clone: The identical CDR3 is also encoded by other nucleotide sequences in the sample. The chain couples TRBV28 to TRBJ2-1, with D perhaps TRBD1 (5 bases). Trimming cost V 6 bases and J 3 bases, with 9 bases left between them. Germline V lookup: CDR1 MDHEN, CDR2 SYDVKM. The CDR3 has 13 residues. The CDR3 DNA is TGTGCCAGCAGCCCTGACAGCTACAATGAGCAGTTCTTC. Amino acids: CASSPDSYNEQFF.